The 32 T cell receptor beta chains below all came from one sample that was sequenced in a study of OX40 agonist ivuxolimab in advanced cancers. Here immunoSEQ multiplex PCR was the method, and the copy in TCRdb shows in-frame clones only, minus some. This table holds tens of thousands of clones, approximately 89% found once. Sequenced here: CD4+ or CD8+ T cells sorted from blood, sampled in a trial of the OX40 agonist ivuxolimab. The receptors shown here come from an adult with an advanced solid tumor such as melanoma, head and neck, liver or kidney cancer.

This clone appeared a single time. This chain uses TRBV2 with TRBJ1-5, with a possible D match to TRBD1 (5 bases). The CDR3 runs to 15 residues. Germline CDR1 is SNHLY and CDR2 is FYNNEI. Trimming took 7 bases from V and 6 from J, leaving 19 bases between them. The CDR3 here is CASNRDWGGSQPQHF. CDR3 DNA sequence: TGTGCCAGCAACCGGGACTGGGGGGGTTCTCAGCCCCAGCATTTT.

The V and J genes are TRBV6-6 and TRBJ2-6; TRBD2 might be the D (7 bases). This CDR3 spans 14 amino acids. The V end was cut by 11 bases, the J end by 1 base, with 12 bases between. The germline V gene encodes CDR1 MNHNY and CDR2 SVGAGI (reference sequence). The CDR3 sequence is CAARGGSGANVLTF. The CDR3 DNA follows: TGTGCCGCAAGGGGGGGATCTGGGGCCAACGTCCTGACTTTC.

CDR3 in DNA: TGTGCCAGCATGGCAGGGGAAATCTACGAGCAGTACTTC. It yields the protein CASMAGEIYEQYF. This chain joins TRBV2 and TRBJ2-7, with a tentative D call TRBD1 (6 bases). The CDR3 runs to 13 residues. Looked up from germline, CDR1 is SNHLY and CDR2 is FYNNEI. V shed 7 bases and J shed 3 bases, with 13 bases lying between them.

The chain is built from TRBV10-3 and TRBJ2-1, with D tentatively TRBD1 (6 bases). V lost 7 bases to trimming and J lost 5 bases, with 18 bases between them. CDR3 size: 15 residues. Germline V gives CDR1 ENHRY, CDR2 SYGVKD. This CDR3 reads CAITRTAPLDNEQFF. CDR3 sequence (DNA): TGTGCCATCACTCGGACAGCCCCCTTAGACAATGAGCAGTTCTTC.

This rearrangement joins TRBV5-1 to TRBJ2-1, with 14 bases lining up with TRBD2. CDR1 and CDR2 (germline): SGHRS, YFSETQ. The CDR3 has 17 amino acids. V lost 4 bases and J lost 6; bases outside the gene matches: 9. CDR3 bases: TGCGCCAGCAGCCTAAACATGGGACTAGCGGGAGCCAATGAGCAGTTCTTC. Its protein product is CASSLNMGLAGANEQFF. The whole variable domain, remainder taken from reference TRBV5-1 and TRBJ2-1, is KAGVTQTPRYLIKTRGQQVTLSCSPISGHRSVSWYQQTPGQGLQFLFEYFSETQRNKGNFPGRFSGRQFSNSRSEMNVSTLELGDSALYLCASSLNMGLAGANEQFFGPGTRLTVL.

The CDR3 DNA reads as TGTGCCAGCAGCCTCGGACTAGCGGGTCGTGAGCAGTACTTC. It yields the protein CASSLGLAGREQYF. V and J are TRBV5-6 and TRBJ2-5; 11 positions match TRBD2. V lost 4 bases to trimming and J lost 11 bases; unmatched junction nucleotides: 10. CDR3 length: 14 residues. Germline-derived CDR1 and CDR2 are SGHDT and YYEEEE.

The CDR3 region has the DNA TGTGCCAGCAGCTTAGGGCGGGGCGGAGAGACCCAGTACTTC. Protein sequence: CASSLGRGGETQYF. The J gene is TRBJ2-5, the V gene TRBV11-2, with D possibly being TRBD2 (6 bases). The V gene's germline CDR1 is SGHAT and CDR2 FQNNGV. This CDR3 has 14 residues. V was pared by 1 base and J by 4 bases, with 10 bases between.

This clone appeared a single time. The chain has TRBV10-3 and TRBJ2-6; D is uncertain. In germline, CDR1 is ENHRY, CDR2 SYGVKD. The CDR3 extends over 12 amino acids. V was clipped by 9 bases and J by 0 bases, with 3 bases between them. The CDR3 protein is CAIDSGANVLTF. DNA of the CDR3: TGTGCCATTGACTCTGGGGCCAACGTCCTGACTTTC.

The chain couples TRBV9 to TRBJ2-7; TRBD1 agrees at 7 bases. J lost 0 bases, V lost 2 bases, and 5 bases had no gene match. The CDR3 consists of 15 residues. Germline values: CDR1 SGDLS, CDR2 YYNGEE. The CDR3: CASSVGQESSYEQYF. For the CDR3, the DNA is TGTGCCAGCAGCGTTGGACAGGAGAGCTCCTACGAGCAGTACTTC.

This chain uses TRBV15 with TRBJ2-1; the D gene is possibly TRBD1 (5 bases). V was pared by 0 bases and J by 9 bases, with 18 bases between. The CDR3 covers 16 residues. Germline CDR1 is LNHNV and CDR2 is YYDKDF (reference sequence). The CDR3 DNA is TGTGCCACCAGCAGAGATCGAGCAGGGATGCACCCTGAGCAGTTCTTC. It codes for CATSRDRAGMHPEQFF.

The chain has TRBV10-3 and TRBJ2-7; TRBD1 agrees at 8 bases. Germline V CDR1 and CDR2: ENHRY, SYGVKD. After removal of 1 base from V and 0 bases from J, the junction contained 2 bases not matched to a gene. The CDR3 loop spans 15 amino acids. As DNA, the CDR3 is TGTGCCATCAGTGAGTACAGGGGGACCTCCTACGAGCAGTACTTC. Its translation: CAISEYRGTSYEQYF.

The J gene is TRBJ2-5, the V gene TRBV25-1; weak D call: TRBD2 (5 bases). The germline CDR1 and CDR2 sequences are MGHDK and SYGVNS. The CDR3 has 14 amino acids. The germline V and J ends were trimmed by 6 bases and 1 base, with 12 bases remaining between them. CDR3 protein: CASRSGYGQETQYF. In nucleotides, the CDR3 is TGTGCCAGCAGGTCGGGGTACGGCCAAGAGACCCAGTACTTC.

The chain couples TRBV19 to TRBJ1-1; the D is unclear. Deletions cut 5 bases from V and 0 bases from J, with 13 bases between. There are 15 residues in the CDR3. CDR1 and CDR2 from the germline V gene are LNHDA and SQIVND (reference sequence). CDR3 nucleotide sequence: TGTGCCAGTAGTTTCGGCCCTTTTATGAACACTGAAGCTTTCTTT. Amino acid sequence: CASSFGPFMNTEAFF.

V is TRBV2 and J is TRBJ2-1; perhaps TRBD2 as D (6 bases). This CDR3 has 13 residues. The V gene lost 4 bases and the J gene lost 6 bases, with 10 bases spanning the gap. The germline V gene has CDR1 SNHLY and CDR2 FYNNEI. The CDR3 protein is CASSGGGANEQFF. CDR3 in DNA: TGTGCCAGCAGTGGTGGCGGGGCCAATGAGCAGTTCTTC.

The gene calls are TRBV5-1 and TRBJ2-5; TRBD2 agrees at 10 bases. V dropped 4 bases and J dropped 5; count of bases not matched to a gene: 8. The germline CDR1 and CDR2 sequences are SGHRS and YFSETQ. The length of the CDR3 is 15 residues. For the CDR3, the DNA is TGCGCCAGCAGCACCGGACTAGCGGTCCGGGAGACCCAGTACTTC. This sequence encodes CASSTGLAVRETQYF.

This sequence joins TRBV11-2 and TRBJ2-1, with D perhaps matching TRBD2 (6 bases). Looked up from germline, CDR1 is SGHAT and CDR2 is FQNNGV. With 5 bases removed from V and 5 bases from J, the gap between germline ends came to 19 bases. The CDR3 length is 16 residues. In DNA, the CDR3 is TGTGCCAGCAGCCCGTTAGCGGAAAGTAGGAACAATGAGCAGTTCTTC. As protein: CASSPLAESRNNEQFF.

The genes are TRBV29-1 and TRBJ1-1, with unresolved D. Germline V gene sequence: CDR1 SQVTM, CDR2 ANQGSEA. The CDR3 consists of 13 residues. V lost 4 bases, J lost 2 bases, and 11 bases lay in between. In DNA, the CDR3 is TGCAGCGTTGGGTTACCCTCCAACACTGAAGCTTTCTTT. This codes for CSVGLPSNTEAFF. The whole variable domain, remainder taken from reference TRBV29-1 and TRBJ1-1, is SAVISQKPSRDICQRGTSLTIQCQVDSQVTMMFWYRQQPGQSLTLIATANQGSEATYESGFVIDKFPISRPNLTFSTLTVSNMSPEDSSIYLCSVGLPSNTEAFFGQGTRLTVV.

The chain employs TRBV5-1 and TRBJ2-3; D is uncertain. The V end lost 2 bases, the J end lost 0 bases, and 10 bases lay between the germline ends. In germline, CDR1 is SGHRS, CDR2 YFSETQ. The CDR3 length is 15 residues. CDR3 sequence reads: CASSLQSHSTDTQYF. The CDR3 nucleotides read TGCGCCAGCAGCTTACAAAGCCATAGCACAGATACGCAGTATTTT.

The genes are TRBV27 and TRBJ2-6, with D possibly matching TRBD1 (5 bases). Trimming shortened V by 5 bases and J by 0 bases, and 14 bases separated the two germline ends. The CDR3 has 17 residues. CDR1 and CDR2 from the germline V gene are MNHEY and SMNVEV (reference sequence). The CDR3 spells CASSHRQLSSGANVLTF. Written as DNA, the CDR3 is TGTGCCAGCAGTCACCGACAGCTAAGCTCTGGGGCCAACGTCCTGACTTTC.

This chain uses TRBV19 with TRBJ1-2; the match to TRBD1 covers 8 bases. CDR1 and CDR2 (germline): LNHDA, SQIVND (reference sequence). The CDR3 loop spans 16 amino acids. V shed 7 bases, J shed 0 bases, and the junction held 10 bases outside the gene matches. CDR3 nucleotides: TGTGCCAGTACGTCCGAGACAGGGGCTTCTAACTATGGCTACACCTTC. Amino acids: CASTSETGASNYGYTF.

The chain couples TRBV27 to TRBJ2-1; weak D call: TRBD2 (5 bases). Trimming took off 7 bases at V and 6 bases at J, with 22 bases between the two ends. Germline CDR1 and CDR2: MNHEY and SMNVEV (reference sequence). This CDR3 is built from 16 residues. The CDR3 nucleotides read TGTGCCAGCAACCCCTATACCCGGATAGGGAGCAATGAGCAGTTCTTC. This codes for CASNPYTRIGSNEQFF.

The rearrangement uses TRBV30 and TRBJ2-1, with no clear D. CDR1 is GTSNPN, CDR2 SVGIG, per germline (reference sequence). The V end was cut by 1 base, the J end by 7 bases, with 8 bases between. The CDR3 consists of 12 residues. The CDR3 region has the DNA TGTGCCTGGAGTGCCCAGCTGAATGAGCAGTTCTTC. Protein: CAWSAQLNEQFF.

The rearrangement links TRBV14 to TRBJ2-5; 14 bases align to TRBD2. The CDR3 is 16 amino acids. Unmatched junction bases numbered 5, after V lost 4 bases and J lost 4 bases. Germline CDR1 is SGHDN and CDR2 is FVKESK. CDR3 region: CASSPPGLAGGETQYF. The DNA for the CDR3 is TGTGCCAGCAGCCCCCCTGGACTAGCGGGAGGAGAGACCCAGTACTTC.

CDR3 DNA: TGCGCCAGCAGCCAGGGACAGCTGAACACTGAAGCTTTCTTT. It is translated as CASSQGQLNTEAFF. The chain employs TRBV4-3 and TRBJ1-1; TRBD1 matches at 7 bases. CDR1 and CDR2 (germline): LGHNA, YSLEER. This CDR3 region has 14 residues. The V and J ends lost 3 bases and 0 bases, in that order; junction bases with no gene match: 1.

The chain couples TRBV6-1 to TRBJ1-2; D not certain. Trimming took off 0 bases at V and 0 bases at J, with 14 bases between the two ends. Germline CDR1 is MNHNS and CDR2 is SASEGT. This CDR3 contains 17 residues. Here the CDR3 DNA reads TGTGCCAGCAGTGAAGCAGGTGCAATCAGAGCTAACTATGGCTACACCTTC. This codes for CASSEAGAIRANYGYTF.

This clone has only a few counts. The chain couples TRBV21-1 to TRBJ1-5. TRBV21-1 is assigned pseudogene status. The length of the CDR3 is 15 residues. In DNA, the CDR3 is TGTGCCAGCAGCCCGGGACCCCACCGAGAGCAGCCCCAGCATTTT. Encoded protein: CASSPGPHREQPQHF.

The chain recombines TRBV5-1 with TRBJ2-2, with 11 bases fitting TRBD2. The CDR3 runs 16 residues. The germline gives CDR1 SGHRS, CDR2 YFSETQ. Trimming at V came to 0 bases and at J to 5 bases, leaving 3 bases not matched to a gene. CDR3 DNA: TGCGCCAGCAGCTTGGCGGCTAGCGGGAGGACCGGGGAGCTGTTTTTT. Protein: CASSLAASGRTGELFF.

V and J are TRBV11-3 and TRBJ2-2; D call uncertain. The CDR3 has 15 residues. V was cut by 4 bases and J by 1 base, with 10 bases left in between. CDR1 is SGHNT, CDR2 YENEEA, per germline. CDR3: CASSYRAQNTGELFF. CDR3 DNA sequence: TGTGCCAGCAGCTACCGGGCCCAGAACACCGGGGAGCTGTTTTTT.

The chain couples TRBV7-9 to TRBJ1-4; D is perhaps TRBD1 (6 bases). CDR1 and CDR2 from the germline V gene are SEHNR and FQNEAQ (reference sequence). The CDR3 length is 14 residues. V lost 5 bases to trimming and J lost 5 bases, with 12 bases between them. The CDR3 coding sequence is TGTGCCAGCAGCCCAGGGACACTGAATGAAAAACTGTTTTTT. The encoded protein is CASSPGTLNEKLFF.

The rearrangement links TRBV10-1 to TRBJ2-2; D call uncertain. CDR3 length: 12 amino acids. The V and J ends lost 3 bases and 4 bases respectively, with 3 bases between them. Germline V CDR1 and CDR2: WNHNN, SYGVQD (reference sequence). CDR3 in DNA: TGCGCCAGCAGTGACCGCACCGGGGAGCTGTTTTTT. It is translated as CASSDRTGELFF.

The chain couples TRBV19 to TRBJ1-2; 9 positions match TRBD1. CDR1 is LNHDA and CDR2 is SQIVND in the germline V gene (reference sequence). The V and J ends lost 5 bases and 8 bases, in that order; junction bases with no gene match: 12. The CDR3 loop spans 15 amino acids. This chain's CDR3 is CASSYPGQGSFGYTF. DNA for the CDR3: TGTGCCAGTAGTTATCCGGGACAGGGTTCTTTCGGCTACACCTTC.

In DNA, the CDR3 is TGTGCCAGCAGAGCGCGACCGGGACAGAAGAGCTCCTACAATGAGCAGTTCTTC. The encoded protein is CASRARPGQKSSYNEQFF. V and J are TRBV27 and TRBJ2-1; 7 bases map to TRBD1. The CDR3 covers 18 residues. CDR1 is MNHEY, CDR2 SMNVEV, per germline (reference sequence). V trimming: 6 bases; J trimming: 0 bases; junction bases outside the gene matches: 14.